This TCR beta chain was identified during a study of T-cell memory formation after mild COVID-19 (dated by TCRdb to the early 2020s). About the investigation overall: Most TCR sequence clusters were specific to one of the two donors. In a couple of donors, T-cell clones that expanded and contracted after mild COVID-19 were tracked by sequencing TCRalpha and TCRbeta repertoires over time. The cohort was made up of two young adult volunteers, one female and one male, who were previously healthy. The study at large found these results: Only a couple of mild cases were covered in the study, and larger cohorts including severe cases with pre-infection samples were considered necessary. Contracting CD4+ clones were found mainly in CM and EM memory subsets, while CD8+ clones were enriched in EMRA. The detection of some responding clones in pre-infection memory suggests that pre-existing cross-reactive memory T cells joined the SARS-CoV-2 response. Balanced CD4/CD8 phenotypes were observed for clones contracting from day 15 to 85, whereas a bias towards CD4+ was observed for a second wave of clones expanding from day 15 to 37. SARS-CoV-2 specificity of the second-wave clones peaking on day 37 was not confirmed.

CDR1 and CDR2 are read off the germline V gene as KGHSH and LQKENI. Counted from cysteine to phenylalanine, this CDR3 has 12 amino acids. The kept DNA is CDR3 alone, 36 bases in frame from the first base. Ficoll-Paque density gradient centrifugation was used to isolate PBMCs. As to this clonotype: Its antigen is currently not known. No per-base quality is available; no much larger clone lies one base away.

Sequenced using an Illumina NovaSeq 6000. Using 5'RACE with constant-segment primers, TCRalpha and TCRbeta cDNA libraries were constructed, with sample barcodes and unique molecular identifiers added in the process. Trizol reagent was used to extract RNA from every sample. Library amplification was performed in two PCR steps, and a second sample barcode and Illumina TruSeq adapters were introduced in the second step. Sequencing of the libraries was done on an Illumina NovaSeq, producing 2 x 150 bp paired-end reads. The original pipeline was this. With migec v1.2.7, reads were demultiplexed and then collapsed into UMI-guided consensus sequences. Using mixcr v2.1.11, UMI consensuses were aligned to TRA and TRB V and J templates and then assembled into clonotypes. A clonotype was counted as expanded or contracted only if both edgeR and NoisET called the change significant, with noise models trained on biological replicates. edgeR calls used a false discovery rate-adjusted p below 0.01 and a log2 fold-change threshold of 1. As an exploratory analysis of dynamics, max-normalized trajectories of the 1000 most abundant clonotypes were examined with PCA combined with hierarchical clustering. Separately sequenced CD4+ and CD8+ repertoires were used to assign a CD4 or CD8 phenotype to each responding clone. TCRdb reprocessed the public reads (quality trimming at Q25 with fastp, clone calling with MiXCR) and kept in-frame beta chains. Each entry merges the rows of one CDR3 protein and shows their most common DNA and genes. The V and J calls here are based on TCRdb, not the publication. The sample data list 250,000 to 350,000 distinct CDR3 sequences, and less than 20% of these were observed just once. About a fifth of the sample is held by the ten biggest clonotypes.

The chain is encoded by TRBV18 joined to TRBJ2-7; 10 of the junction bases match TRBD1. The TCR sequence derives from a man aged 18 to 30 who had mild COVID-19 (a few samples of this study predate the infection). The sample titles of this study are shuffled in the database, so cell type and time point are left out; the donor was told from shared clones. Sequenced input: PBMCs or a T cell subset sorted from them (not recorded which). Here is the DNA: TGTTCGACAGGGGGCCGAGAGGGCGAGCAGTACTTC. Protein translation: CSTGGREGEQYF.